The T cell receptor (beta chain) described here comes from a study of T cell repertoires in cytomegalovirus infection. For the study at large: An indication of both CMV infection and matching HLA type came from public TCR beta signatures.

Each CDR3 protein is one row after TCRdb ran MiXCR on the reads. The sample holds about 300,000 distinct CDR3 sequences, roughly 23% seen once. Study-level findings and limits: Predominance within the ex vivo response was attributable to HLA-C-restricted CMV-specific TCR beta clonotypes. CMV carriers having the relevant HLA were flagged by cumulative public TCR beta family frequency.

This clonotype was recorded at least ten times. The target antigen is unknown. This CDR3 is built from 15 residues. Germline V CDR1 and CDR2: MNHEY, SVGEGT. The J segment lost 5 bases and the V segment lost 4 bases, leaving 6 bases of the junction unmatched. The V gene is TRBV6-2 or TRBV6-3, the J gene TRBJ2-5; 11 nucleotides agree with TRBD2. The clonotype comes from a human donor in good health (CMV status not recorded). Some clones in this sample may be carry-over from other donors' samples. Sequences were obtained from PBMCs. The CDR3 is CASSFSGGAWETQYF. The DNA for the CDR3 is TGTGCCAGCAGTTTTAGCGGGGGGGCCTGGGAGACCCAGTACTTC.